These 6 T cell receptor beta chains were sequenced from one sample in a study of OX40 agonist ivuxolimab in advanced cancers. Assay: immunoSEQ multiplex PCR; the TCRdb copy retains only in-frame clones and omits some. The sample has more than 70,000 clones; more than 80% are singletons. This specimen consisted of CD4+ or CD8+ T cells sorted from blood, obtained in a trial of the OX40 agonist ivuxolimab. These receptor sequences come from an adult with an advanced solid tumor such as melanoma, head and neck, liver or kidney cancer.

The V and J genes are TRBV6-5 and TRBJ2-3; TRBD1 might be the D (5 bases). V lost 7 bases and J 3 bases, leaving 8 bases between the germline ends. Germline loops: CDR1 MNHEY, CDR2 SVGAGI. The CDR3 covers 12 residues. CDR3: CASNSGTDTQYF. The DNA for the CDR3 is TGTGCCAGCAATTCAGGGACAGATACGCAGTATTTT.

This chain joins TRBV5-1 and TRBJ2-5; 10 bases match TRBD1. Trimming took 4 bases from V and 5 from J; bases not matched to a gene: 5. Germline loops: CDR1 SGHRS, CDR2 YFSETQ. CDR3 size: 14 residues. CDR3 residues: CASSETGGGETQYF. The CDR3 nucleotides are TGCGCCAGCAGCGAGACAGGGGGCGGGGAGACCCAGTACTTC.

The V call is TRBV30, the J call TRBJ1-6; TRBD1 is a possible D gene (6 bases). This CDR3 region has 12 residues. Per the germline V gene, CDR1 is GTSNPN and CDR2 is SVGIG (reference sequence). Trimming removed 4 bases at V and 11 bases at J, with 12 bases between. This CDR3 is CAWTGALTPLHF. In DNA form, the CDR3 reads TGTGCCTGGACAGGGGCGTTGACACCCCTCCACTTT.

The count of this clone is one. The chain is built from TRBV6-5 and TRBJ2-7, with TRBD1 matching 7 bases. V lost 6 bases, J lost 7 bases, and 15 bases stayed unmatched. The CDR3 sequence is 15 residues long. Germline V gene sequence: CDR1 MNHEY, CDR2 SVGAGI. The CDR3 spells CASRLDTRTGGEQYF. CDR3 DNA sequence: TGTGCCAGCAGGCTTGACACCAGGACAGGTGGGGAGCAGTACTTC.

The genes are TRBV6-5 and TRBJ2-1; D is tentatively TRBD1 or TRBD2 (7 bases each). V was clipped by 5 bases and J by 7 bases, with 15 bases between them. This CDR3 region has 14 residues. Germline CDR1 reads MNHEY; CDR2 reads SVGAGI. CDR3 coding DNA: TGTGCCAGCAGTCAGGGGGGGGAGGGAAATGAGCAGTTCTTC. Protein: CASSQGGEGNEQFF.

V and J are TRBV2 and TRBJ1-4; D is perhaps TRBD1 (5 bases). Germline V CDR1 and CDR2: SNHLY, FYNNEI. V was pared by 7 bases and J by 7 bases, with 13 bases between. The CDR3 has 13 residues. DNA for the CDR3: TGTGCCAGCATCCAGGGAGTTGGTGAAAAACTGTTTTTT. Amino acids: CASIQGVGEKLFF.